The 10 T cell receptor beta chains given below trace back to one sample, sequenced in a study of T cells in Graves' hyperthyroidism and ophthalmopathy. RNA transcripts provided the source from which TCR beta CDR3 regions were amplified. During a first-round RT-PCR of the TCR CDR3, the HTBI primer set was used. Each CDR3 protein is one row after TCRdb ran MiXCR on the multiplex PCR reads. Among 700,000 or so distinct CDR3 sequences listed, about 17% were seen once. Sequenced sample: blood. All receptors derive from a man aged 18 to 30 with Graves' hyperthyroidism.

This clonotype was seen ten or more times. DNA for the CDR3: TGTGCCAGCAGAGTGGGCGGGAGGGACGAGCAGTACTTC. Amino acid sequence: CASRVGGRDEQYF. The rearrangement joins TRBV12-3 or TRBV12-4 to TRBJ2-7, with 9 bases matching TRBD2. The CDR3 length is 13 residues. V gave up 6 bases and J gave up 5 bases; unmatched junction bases: 5.

This clonotype was seen more than once but under ten times. The chain combines TRBV5-8 with TRBJ2-7, with D unresolved. With 1 base removed from V and 3 bases from J, the gap between germline ends came to 8 bases. Per the germline V gene, CDR1 is SGHTS and CDR2 is YDEGEE. This CDR3 has 13 amino acids. CDR3 bases: TGTGCCAGCAGCTTGCCCTCTGTCTACGAGCAGTACTTC. This encodes CASSLPSVYEQYF. Full variable domain (remainder filled in from reference TRBV5-8 and TRBJ2-7): EAGVTQSPTHLIKTRGQQATLRCSPISGHTSVYWYQQALGLGLQFLLWYDEGEERNRGNFPPRFSGRQFPNYSSELNVNALELEDSALYLCASSLPSVYEQYFGPGTRLTVT.

About this clonotype itself: At one boundary the junction diverges from the germline segment, which might be a read error. V gene TRBV20-1 combines with J gene TRBJ2-7; D gene ambiguous. The CDR3 covers 14 residues. CDR1 is DFQATT and CDR2 is SNEGSKA in the germline V gene (reference sequence). The CDR3 sequence: CGARVPGFLYEQYF. The DNA of the CDR3 is TGCGGTGCTAGAGTCCCGGGTTTCCTCTACGAGCAGTACTTC.

This clonotype has more than one count but fewer than ten. This chain links TRBV2 with TRBJ1-2, with D tentatively TRBD1 (6 bases). Trimming removed 6 bases from V and 2 bases from J, with 13 bases in between. Per the germline V gene, CDR1 is SNHLY and CDR2 is FYNNEI. The CDR3 runs to 14 residues. The CDR3 here is CASRIQGLNYGYTF. CDR3 sequence (DNA): TGTGCCAGCAGGATACAGGGTTTAAACTATGGCTACACCTTC.

This clonotype was detected a few times. The chain has TRBV5-1 and TRBJ2-1, with TRBD2 identical over 9 bases. This CDR3 has 23 amino acids. With 1 base clipped from V and 4 bases from J, the junction kept 27 bases outside the gene matches. CDR1 and CDR2 (germline): SGHRS, YFSETQ. CDR3 protein: CASSLRFHGASGRSPLRYNEQFF. The CDR3 DNA reads TGCGCCAGCAGCTTGAGGTTTCATGGGGCCAGCGGGAGGTCCCCTTTGAGATACAATGAGCAGTTCTTC.

Only a few counts were recorded for this clonotype. J is TRBJ2-2 and V is TRBV5-1; possible D gene TRBD1, 6 bases. Trimming removed 7 bases at V and 3 bases at J, with 19 bases between. Germline CDR1 SGHRS, CDR2 YFSETQ. The CDR3 runs 16 residues. CDR3 protein: CASGFDTGIDTGELFF. The CDR3 region has the DNA TGCGCCAGCGGTTTTGATACAGGGATCGACACCGGGGAGCTGTTTTTT.

This clonotype has a handful of counts. The rearrangement links TRBV5-1 to TRBJ2-7; maybe TRBD1 (6 bases). Trimming stripped 4 bases from V and 3 bases from J, with 11 bases between. Germline V gives CDR1 SGHRS, CDR2 YFSETQ. This CDR3 has 13 residues. The CDR3 bases are TGCGCCAGCAGCCGACAGGATGACTACGAGCAGTACTTC. This encodes CASSRQDDYEQYF.

This clonotype was seen many times. This chain connects TRBV30 to TRBJ1-1; D gene uncertain. The CDR3 has 12 amino acids. V was pared by 1 base and J by 8 bases, with 11 bases between. Germline V CDR1 and CDR2: GTSNPN, SVGIG (reference sequence). This chain's CDR3 is CAWSARPPEAFF. The CDR3 coding sequence is TGTGCCTGGAGTGCAAGACCGCCAGAAGCTTTCTTT.

This clonotype was counted ten times or more. The V call is TRBV24-1, the J call TRBJ2-7; 13 bases agree with TRBD2. Germline-derived CDR1 and CDR2 are KGHDR and SFDVKD. This CDR3 comprises 15 residues. The V segment lost 3 bases and the J segment 4 bases; nucleotides outside the gene matches: 2. This CDR3 is CATSDRTSGSYEQYF. DNA of the CDR3: TGTGCCACCAGTGATCGGACTAGCGGGAGTTACGAGCAGTACTTC.

This clonotype was picked up many times. This chain joins TRBV20-1 and TRBJ2-1; D might be TRBD2 (6 bases). The V gene lost 0 bases and the J gene lost 9 bases, with 9 bases spanning the gap. The CDR3 is 12 amino acids. Germline CDR1 is DFQATT and CDR2 is SNEGSKA (reference sequence). The CDR3 region is CSARDVGGEQFF. The CDR3 DNA reads TGCAGTGCTAGAGATGTGGGGGGTGAGCAGTTCTTC.